The 24 T cell receptor beta chains presented below share a single source sample, sequenced in a study of blood T cell repertoires in COVID-19. The protocol was immunoSEQ multiplex PCR, while the TCRdb copy is restricted to in-frame clones and leaves out a portion. The sample yields 150,000 or so clones, approximately 74% seen once. Sequenced sample: peripheral blood. The receptors were sampled from a woman in her seventies with acute or convalescent COVID-19.

The chain is built from TRBV6-2 or TRBV6-3 and TRBJ2-4; D might be TRBD1 (5 bases). This CDR3 comprises 16 residues. Per germline, CDR1 MNHEY and CDR2 SVGEGT. Trimming removed 2 bases at V and 6 bases at J, with 17 bases between. The CDR3, as DNA: TGTGCCAGCAGTTACAGGGCGACAGTAAGTGGAAACATTCAGTACTTC. Its protein product is CASSYRATVSGNIQYF.

This clone was seen only a few times. The chain combines TRBV5-1 with TRBJ2-3; no clear D. CDR1 is SGHRS, CDR2 YFSETQ, per germline. Trimming removed 4 bases at V and 2 bases at J, with 8 bases between. This CDR3 spans 13 amino acids. CDR3: CASSPGSTDTQYF. The CDR3, as DNA: TGCGCCAGCAGCCCCGGTTCCACAGATACGCAGTATTTT.

The rearrangement joins TRBV5-4 to TRBJ1-2; weak D call: TRBD1 (6 bases). This CDR3 has 13 amino acids. Deletions cut 5 bases from V and 4 bases from J, with 12 bases between. Germline CDR1 SGHNT, CDR2 YYREEE (reference sequence). CDR3 sequence: CASSSDSIYGYTF. CDR3 bases: TGTGCCAGCAGTTCGGACAGCATCTATGGCTACACCTTC.

The table lists this clone with a few counts. The CDR3 nucleotides are TGTGCCAGTAGTAGTGGACTTAATCTGGAAAAACTGTTTTTT. This codes for CASSSGLNLEKLFF. J is TRBJ1-4 and V is TRBV19; D not resolved. The CDR3 has 14 residues. The germline V and J ends were trimmed by 4 bases and 8 bases, with 14 bases remaining between them. Per the germline V gene, CDR1 is LNHDA and CDR2 is SQIVND (reference sequence).

This clone has at least ten counts. The rearrangement joins TRBV2 to TRBJ2-7; 10 nucleotides match TRBD2. CDR3 length equals 13 residues. After removal of 6 bases from V and 7 bases from J, the junction contained 6 bases not matched to a gene. The germline gives CDR1 SNHLY, CDR2 FYNNEI. Written as DNA, the CDR3 is TGTGCCAGCAGCAGCAGACTAGCGGGTGAGCAGTACTTC. It is translated as CASSSRLAGEQYF.

The rearrangement joins TRBV27 to TRBJ1-1; TRBD1 aligns across 8 bases. This CDR3 contains 14 residues. Germline CDR1 MNHEY, CDR2 SMNVEV (reference sequence). The V segment lost 3 bases and the J segment 8 bases; nucleotides outside the gene matches: 8. The CDR3 is CASSFTDRVSEAFF. The CDR3 coding sequence is TGTGCCAGCAGTTTCACGGACAGGGTCTCCGAAGCTTTCTTT.

This clone occurred a few times. This chain links TRBV6-2 or TRBV6-3 with TRBJ1-5; D remains unclear. The germline V gene has CDR1 MNHEY and CDR2 SVGEGT. There are 12 residues in the CDR3. Trimming stripped 6 bases from V and 5 bases from J, with 8 bases between. The CDR3 coding sequence is TGTGCCAGCAGCCGGGCTGATCAGCCCCAGCATTTT. Translating gives CASSRADQPQHF.

This rearrangement joins TRBV7-6 to TRBJ1-6, with D perhaps TRBD1 (6 bases). Germline V gives CDR1 SGHVS, CDR2 FNYEAQ. V lost 1 base and J lost 0, with 7 bases in between. This CDR3 is 16 amino acids long. The CDR3 sequence: CASSLVDSSYNSPLHF. The DNA of the CDR3 is TGTGCCAGCAGCTTAGTGGACAGCTCCTATAATTCACCCCTCCACTTT. The whole variable domain, filled in from reference TRBV7-6 and TRBJ1-6, reads GAGVSQSPRYKVTKRGQDVALRCDPISGHVSLYWYRQALGQGPEFLTYFNYEAQQDKSGLPNDRFSAERPEGSISTLTIQRTEQRDSAMYRCASSLVDSSYNSPLHFGNGTRLTVT.

The chain couples TRBV6-2 or TRBV6-3 to TRBJ2-7; D is ambiguous. Germline loops: CDR1 MNHEY, CDR2 SVGEGT. Trimming pared 5 bases from V and 2 bases from J, leaving 7 bases between. The CDR3 has 12 residues. The CDR3 nucleotides read TGTGCCAGCAGTCGTCTTCCCTACGAGCAGTACTTC. Its translation: CASSRLPYEQYF.

The rearrangement links TRBV27 to TRBJ2-7, with TRBD2 identical over 13 bases. Losses at the gene ends were 5 bases for V and 6 bases for J; bases not matched to a gene: 7. Germline V lookup: CDR1 MNHEY, CDR2 SMNVEV (reference sequence). This CDR3 is 15 amino acids long. The CDR3: CASSPRTSGSGEQYF. The CDR3 DNA reads TGTGCCAGCAGTCCCAGGACTAGCGGGAGTGGCGAGCAGTACTTC.

This clone was observed once. The rearrangement joins TRBV19 to TRBJ2-7, with D perhaps matching TRBD1 (6 bases). V lost 2 bases to trimming and J lost 3 bases, with 14 bases between them. The CDR3 spans 15 residues. Per the germline V gene, CDR1 is LNHDA and CDR2 is SQIVND (reference sequence). CDR3 sequence (DNA): TGTGCCAGTAGTATAAGGCAGGGGTCCTTCTACGAGCAGTACTTC. Translation: CASSIRQGSFYEQYF. The full variable domain, rest sourced from reference TRBV19 and TRBJ2-7, is DGGITQSPKYLFRKEGQNVTLSCEQNLNHDAMYWYRQDPGQGLRLIYYSQIVNDFQKGDIAEGYSVSREKKESFPLTVTSAQKNPTAFYLCASSIRQGSFYEQYFGPGTRLTVT.

This clone was observed a few times. The V call is TRBV28, the J call TRBJ2-3, with 8 positions matching TRBD1. Unmatched junction bases numbered 8, after V lost 4 bases and J lost 2 bases. There are 16 residues in the CDR3. Germline CDR1 MDHEN, CDR2 SYDVKM. CDR3 in amino acids: CASSSPGGGHTDTQYF. CDR3 sequence (DNA): TGTGCCAGCAGTTCCCCAGGGGGCGGCCACACAGATACGCAGTATTTT.

This rearrangement joins TRBV27 to TRBJ1-6; D might be TRBD1 (6 bases). Trimming removed 4 bases at V and 7 bases at J, with 14 bases between. Germline lookup yields CDR1 MNHEY and CDR2 SMNVEV (reference sequence). The CDR3 length is 15 residues. The CDR3 protein is CASSWGNRANSPLHF. CDR3 sequence (DNA): TGTGCCAGCAGTTGGGGAAACAGGGCGAATTCACCCCTCCACTTT.

This chain uses TRBV28 with TRBJ2-3; 9 nucleotides agree with TRBD2. This CDR3 region has 16 residues. The V segment lost 2 bases and the J segment 0 bases; nucleotides outside the gene matches: 3. Germline CDR1 and CDR2: MDHEN and SYDVKM. CDR3 nucleotides: TGTGCCAGCAGTTTAAGCGGGGGGCCAAGCACAGATACGCAGTATTTT. As protein: CASSLSGGPSTDTQYF. The whole variable domain, filled in from reference TRBV28 and TRBJ2-3, reads DVKVTQSSRYLVKRTGEKVFLECVQDMDHENMFWYRQDPGLGLRLIYFSYDVKMKEKGDIPEGYSVSREKKERFSLILESASTNQTSMYLCASSLSGGPSTDTQYFGPGTRLTVL.

In this sample, this clone turned up a few times. The V and J genes are TRBV4-3 and TRBJ1-1; 8 bases are shared with TRBD1. The CDR3 runs 13 residues. The junction had 4 bases not matched to a gene; V was cut back by 0 bases and J by 10 bases. CDR1 and CDR2 from the germline V gene are LGHNA and YSLEER. DNA for the CDR3: TGCGCCAGCAGCCAAGAGGTGACAGGGGCAGCTTTCTTT. Its protein product is CASSQEVTGAAFF.

There are a few counts of this clone. The V call is TRBV29-1, the J call TRBJ1-2; D not certain. From germline, CDR1 is SQVTM and CDR2 ANQGSEA. The CDR3 has 13 residues. The ends were cut back, 6 bases at V and 4 bases at J, with 15 bases in the middle. The CDR3: CSVLDPGFYGYTF. CDR3 DNA: TGCAGCGTCCTAGATCCCGGGTTCTATGGCTACACCTTC.

The chain uses TRBV4-3 and TRBJ1-4; the match to TRBD1 covers 7 bases. The junction had 12 bases not matched to a gene; V was cut back by 1 base and J by 10 bases. The length of the CDR3 is 16 residues. Germline CDR1 and CDR2: LGHNA and YSLEER. The DNA for the CDR3 is TGCGCCAGCAGCCAAGTGCGGACAGGTCCCGAGGGAAAACTGTTTTTT. Its protein is CASSQVRTGPEGKLFF.

The count of this clone is one. V is TRBV6-6 and J is TRBJ1-5, with D possibly being TRBD1 (5 bases). Between the trimmed V and J ends, which lost 5 bases and 0 bases, there was a span of 14 bases. Germline CDR1 and CDR2: MNHNY and SVGAGI (reference sequence). The CDR3 contains 16 residues. The CDR3 sequence is CASSRRIQGSNQPQHF. CDR3 coding DNA: TGTGCCAGCAGTCGAAGAATCCAGGGTAGCAATCAGCCCCAGCATTTT.

The chain combines TRBV11-3 with TRBJ2-7; 8 positions match TRBD1. The CDR3 length is 14 residues. After removal of 1 base from V and 7 bases from J, the junction contained 6 bases not matched to a gene. CDR1 is SGHNT and CDR2 is YENEEA in the germline V gene. The CDR3 DNA follows: TGTGCCAGCAGCTTAGGCAGGGGGCTTGAGGAGCAGTACTTC. This sequence encodes CASSLGRGLEEQYF.

V and J are TRBV11-3 and TRBJ2-6; 7 nucleotides line up with TRBD1. The CDR3 runs 14 residues. V dropped 11 bases and J dropped 0; count of bases not matched to a gene: 4. The germline gives CDR1 SGHNT, CDR2 YENEEA. The CDR3 DNA reads as TGTGCCGGACGACAGGGCTCTGGGGCCAACGTCCTGACTTTC. Protein sequence: CAGRQGSGANVLTF.

This sequence joins TRBV28 and TRBJ1-2, with TRBD1 matching 11 bases. CDR3 size: 15 residues. V lost 6 bases to trimming and J lost 6 bases; unmatched junction nucleotides: 9. Germline loops: CDR1 MDHEN, CDR2 SYDVKM. CDR3: CASSPPGQGGNGYTF. As DNA, the CDR3 is TGTGCCAGCAGCCCCCCGGGACAGGGGGGCAATGGCTACACCTTC.

There are a few counts of this clone. The rearrangement joins TRBV7-2 to TRBJ1-1, with D hard to call. This CDR3 spans 14 amino acids. The V end was cut by 0 bases, the J end by 3 bases, with 8 bases between. Germline V CDR1 and CDR2: SGHTA, FQGNSA. The CDR3 DNA sequence: TGTGCCAGCAGCTTAGCGAGCGGGGACACTGAAGCTTTCTTT. This encodes CASSLASGDTEAFF.

The chain uses TRBV6-5 and TRBJ1-5, with a weak D call TRBD1 (6 bases). V gave up 0 bases and J gave up 7 bases, with 13 bases separating them. The length of the CDR3 is 15 residues. CDR1 is MNHEY and CDR2 is SVGAGI in the germline V gene. The CDR3: CASSYSMTGQQPQHF. CDR3 DNA: TGTGCCAGCAGTTACTCGATGACAGGACAACAGCCCCAGCATTTT.

This clone was found a few times. V is TRBV7-2 and J is TRBJ1-6; D unclear. The V and J ends lost 2 bases and 6 bases respectively, with 5 bases between them. The germline CDR1 and CDR2 sequences are SGHTA and FQGNSA. The CDR3 runs 13 residues. The CDR3 DNA reads TGTGCCAGCAGCTTACGTTCTAATTCACCCCTCCACTTT. This translates into CASSLRSNSPLHF.